This T cell receptor beta chain is drawn from a study of blood T cells in healthy people across ages (dated by TCRdb to the mid-2010s). Context from the whole study: In model experiments, template switching captured roughly one uniquely barcoded TCR beta cDNA molecule for every two T cells. Four age groups were formed from the donors: young (average approximately 15 years), middle-aged (around 41), aged (approximately 60) and long-lived (around 80). Two additional independent replicas of 1 million unique cDNA reads from the same blood draw were analyzed for two donors (one aged 18 to 30 and one aged 80 or older). Age-related changes in TCR beta repertoire diversity were measured in the study by deep sequencing normalized with unique cDNA molecular identifiers. Donors of different ages were randomly distributed across sequencing lanes to avoid experimental bias. What the study reported, not specific to this receptor: Donor CMV infection status was unknown, potentially confounding age-related changes in expanded clonotypes. Conclusive comparison of naive and antigen-experienced compartments was prevented by the profiling of bulk unsorted PBMCs. Estimates of total diversity from one million sequenced T cells were regarded as lower bounds and underestimates. There was a strong correlation between observed TCR beta diversity and the percentage of naive T cells measured by flow cytometry. Compared with the aged group, the long-lived group had more naive CD4+ T cells, fewer expanded clones and increased TCR diversity, a pattern suggesting age selection. Observed TCR beta diversity per million T cells fell roughly linearly with age, and a significant reduction was already apparent by age roughly 40.

Donors were a few dozen systemically healthy Caucasian individuals from Russia aged about 6 to 100 years. Roughly 10 milliliters of peripheral blood were collected from each donor into EDTA-treated Vacutainer tubes. Ficoll-Paque density-gradient centrifugation was used to isolate PBMCs, with at least 6.5 million obtained per sample. Total RNA was extracted from PBMCs with Trizol reagent, with at least 6 micrograms obtained per sample. For every donor, flow cytometry on a PBMC aliquot measured the percentage of naive CD45RAhigh/CD27high T cells. The library was obtained by 5' RACE. The reads were generated on an Illumina HiSeq 2500. A second roughly 7 to 11 cycle PCR used a sample-barcoded 5' primer and a J-beta primer mix. Each TCR beta cDNA molecule received a unique molecular identifier from a template-switch 5' adaptor carrying 12 random nucleotides. Each sample yielded at least 3 million CDR3-containing paired-end reads. First-strand cDNA synthesis was performed from all RNA using the Mint cDNA synthesis kit, with priming by a TRBC-specific oligonucleotide. Following uracil-DNA glycosylase treatment, all cDNA underwent a first 18-cycle PCR with the universal primers M1SS and BC2_uni_R. The published analysis was carried out like this. Normalization of each sample was performed by random selection of 1 million high-quality reads, each carrying a distinct molecular identifier. Instead of being binned into consensus sequences, reads with shared molecular identifiers were discarded. MiTCR, run with a Q25 quality threshold and the strictest error-elimination algorithm, handled CDR3 identification, clonotype clustering and error correction. Lower-bound total TCR beta diversity was estimated with a nonparametric unseen species model using Euler transformation. TCRdb trimmed public reads at Q25 via fastp, called clones via MiXCR and kept in-frame beta chains. Rows are unified per CDR3 protein, each entry keeping the most common DNA and genes. In this record, the V and J calls reflect TCRdb's handling and not the investigators' own analysis. The sample table contains roughly 500,000 distinct CDR3 sequences; only one count was recorded for 27% of them. In total, the top ten clones hold less than 20% of the sample.

From the cysteine up to the phenylalanine, the CDR3 has a length of 14 residues. Of all the DNA, just the CDR3 is kept, 42 bases in frame from base 1. The germline V gene (reference sequence) provides CDR1 DFQATT and CDR2 SNEGSKA. V is shortened by 3 bases, J by 2 bases, and the region joining them spans 12 bases. Regarding this clonotype: No cognate antigen has been identified for it. Base qualities were left out, and no much larger clone turns up one base away.

The chain is made from TRBV20-1 and TRBJ2-3; the D gene remains uncertain. The sequence was obtained from a woman aged 70 to 79 in good health. The sequencing sample was made of blood. The CDR3 region: CSASGHLNTDTQYF. The sequenced DNA: TGCAGTGCTAGTGGTCACCTTAACACAGATACGCAGTATTTT.